These 7 T cell receptor beta chains share one sample of origin, sequenced in a study of blood T cell repertoires in COVID-19. Here immunoSEQ multiplex PCR was the method, and the copy in TCRdb shows in-frame clones only, minus some. The sample includes 73,000 or so clones, 83% of them seen just once. Sequenced input: peripheral blood. The origin of the receptors is a woman in her sixties or seventies with acute or convalescent COVID-19.

V is TRBV6-4 and J is TRBJ1-1; 10 positions agree with TRBD1. Germline V lookup: CDR1 MRHNA, CDR2 SNTAGT. V trimming: 6 bases; J trimming: 7 bases; junction bases outside the gene matches: 11. CDR3 length equals 15 residues. CDR3 region: CASRAETGGNFEAFF. The CDR3 DNA reads TGTGCCAGCAGAGCCGAGACAGGGGGCAACTTTGAAGCTTTCTTT.

The chain employs TRBV30 and TRBJ1-2, with TRBD1 matching 8 bases. Germline trimming cut 3 bases from V and 8 bases from J; bases unmatched to any gene: 8. Germline V gene lookup returns CDR1 GTSNPN and CDR2 SVGIG (reference sequence). The CDR3 contains 13 residues. The CDR3 bases are TGTGCCTGGAGGGAGCAGGGGGCCGGGGGCTACACCTTC. It yields the protein CAWREQGAGGYTF.

V gene TRBV5-1 combines with J gene TRBJ2-7; weak D call: TRBD1 (6 bases). The V end lost 4 bases, the J end lost 3 bases, and 17 bases lay between the germline ends. The CDR3 contains 15 residues. Germline CDR1 reads SGHRS; CDR2 reads YFSETQ. CDR3 sequence (DNA): TGCGCCAGCAGCCAAACTACCGCCAGGGGCTACGAGCAGTACTTC. Amino acid sequence: CASSQTTARGYEQYF.

This chain uses TRBV2 with TRBJ1-1; no clear D gene. Trimming shortened V by 8 bases and J by 0 bases, and 7 bases separated the two germline ends. Germline CDR1 and CDR2: SNHLY and FYNNEI. The CDR3 contains 12 residues. CDR3 residues: CASPDLNTEAFF. Written as DNA, the CDR3 is TGTGCCAGCCCGGACTTGAACACTGAAGCTTTCTTT. Based on the CDR3 plus reference TRBV2 and TRBJ1-1, the full variable domain is EPEVTQTPSHQVTQMGQEVILRCVPISNHLYFYWYRQILGQKVEFLVSFYNNEISEKSEIFDDQFSVERPDGSNFTLKIRSTKLEDSAMYFCASPDLNTEAFFGQGTRLTVV.

The V and J genes are TRBV12-3 or TRBV12-4 and TRBJ1-1; D perhaps matches TRBD1 (6 bases). This CDR3 is 12 amino acids long. The ends were cut back, 6 bases at V and 5 bases at J, with 10 bases in the middle. CDR3 sequence: CASRAGETEAFF. The DNA of the CDR3 is TGTGCCAGCAGGGCAGGGGAGACTGAAGCTTTCTTT.

The rearrangement joins TRBV14 to TRBJ2-7; 9 nucleotides line up with TRBD1. The J segment lost 3 bases and the V segment lost 3 bases, leaving 6 bases of the junction unmatched. This CDR3 is 15 amino acids long. The V gene's germline CDR1 is SGHDN and CDR2 FVKESK. CDR3 bases: TGTGCCAGCAGCCACCCCAGGACAGGGGTCTACGAGCAGTACTTC. It is translated as CASSHPRTGVYEQYF.

This clone was observed a single time. The V and J genes are TRBV11-2 and TRBJ2-5, with D unresolved. CDR3 size: 12 residues. The germline V gene encodes CDR1 SGHAT and CDR2 FQNNGV. The V gene lost 1 base and the J gene lost 5 bases, with 5 bases spanning the gap. The CDR3: CASSLARETQYF. Here the CDR3 DNA reads TGTGCCAGCAGCTTAGCTCGGGAGACCCAGTACTTC.